These 15 T cell receptor beta chains originate from one sample sequenced in a study of T cells expressing NK-cell markers. TCRdb reprocessed the 5' RACE reads and reports one entry per CDR3 protein, with no DNA. Recorded for this sample: about 740 distinct CDR3 sequences. Material for sequencing was blood T cells: a sorted CD56 or NKG2C T cell subset, CD4+ or CD8+ T cells, or bulk PBMC T cells (not recorded which). These receptors originate from a man aged 18 to 69 in good health.

By frequency, this clonotype is medium-sized (0.01 to 0.1%). V and J are TRBV12-3 or TRBV12-4 and TRBJ2-7; without DNA, the TCRdb call of TRBD1 cannot be checked. There are 16 residues in the CDR3. The CDR3 is CASSSDPGTGGIEQYF.

This clonotype is labeled medium-sized (0.01 to 0.1%) based on frequency. This chain connects TRBV7-2 to TRBJ2-3. This CDR3 is 16 amino acids long. CDR1 is SGHTA and CDR2 is FQGNSA in the germline V gene. The CDR3 sequence: CASSLSPKARSDTQYF.

The V and J genes are TRBV6-5 and TRBJ1-1; TCRdb selects TRBD1, and the lack of DNA leaves this call unchecked. The CDR3 is 16 residues long. In germline, CDR1 is MNHEY, CDR2 SVGAGI. This CDR3 reads CASSYSRGAGNTEAFF.

Frequency places this clonotype as medium-sized (0.01 to 0.1%). This rearrangement joins TRBV7-2 to TRBJ2-2. CDR3 length: 16 amino acids. Germline CDR1 is SGHTA and CDR2 is FQGNSA. CDR3 sequence reads: CASSLSLGANTGELFF.

This sequence joins TRBV7-3 and TRBJ2-1; with no DNA, the TCRdb D assignment of TRBD1 cannot be verified. CDR1 SGHTA and CDR2 FQGTGA come from the germline V gene. CDR3 length: 15 amino acids. CDR3: CASSLGGSPYNEQFF.

This clonotype counts as medium-sized (0.01 to 0.1%) by frequency. The rearrangement uses TRBV4-2 and TRBJ2-5; the D call of TRBD2 rests on TCRdb alone, since no DNA is present to check it. The CDR3 contains 15 residues. Germline values: CDR1 LGHNA, CDR2 YNFKEQ. The CDR3 sequence: CASSPGLAGGETQYF.

Frequency places this clonotype as medium-sized. The chain carries TRBV4-3 and TRBJ2-3; TCRdb's D call of TRBD1 is untestable without DNA. Germline CDR1 LGHNA, CDR2 YSLEER. The CDR3 has 21 amino acids. CDR3 in amino acids: CASSQDSPPTGVVHYTDTQYF.

The CDR3 spells CASSPRRKPNNSPLHF. The chain combines TRBV6-5 with TRBJ1-6; TCRdb outputs TRBD1, but without DNA this stays unchecked. Germline V gene sequence: CDR1 MNHEY, CDR2 SVGAGI. The CDR3 spans 16 residues.

The chain employs TRBV28 and TRBJ1-5. The CDR3 length is 17 residues. Germline V gene lookup returns CDR1 MDHEN and CDR2 SYDVKM. This CDR3 is CASSLDKGAGFNQPQHF.

This clonotype is called large based on its frequency. The gene calls are TRBV4-2 and TRBJ1-1. Germline CDR1 reads LGHNA; CDR2 reads YNFKEQ. The CDR3 extends over 13 amino acids. CDR3 amino acids: CASSNTWGTEAFF.

Considering frequency, this clonotype is medium-sized. The rearrangement joins TRBV2 to TRBJ1-2; TCRdb names TRBD1, which stays unverified in the absence of DNA. The CDR3 is 17 amino acids. Germline CDR1 reads SNHLY; CDR2 reads FYNNEI. The CDR3 protein is CASSEWTGTYSNYGYTF.

This chain connects TRBV5-1 to TRBJ2-5; TCRdb's D call of TRBD2 is untestable without DNA. The CDR3 consists of 16 residues. Germline V lookup: CDR1 SGHRS, CDR2 YFSETQ. The CDR3 sequence: CASSPVSGGAGETQYF.

V gene TRBV3-1 combines with J gene TRBJ2-7; the TCRdb call, TRBD2, lacks DNA for checking. Per germline, CDR1 LGHDT and CDR2 YNNKEL (reference sequence). The CDR3 extends over 14 amino acids. CDR3 loop: CASSPARTWGEQYF.

The chain combines TRBV10-3 with TRBJ2-7. Germline loops: CDR1 ENHRY, CDR2 SYGVKD. The CDR3 consists of 14 residues. This chain's CDR3 is CAISVRGGSYEQYF.

Its frequency marks this clonotype as medium-sized. The V and J genes are TRBV18 and TRBJ1-5; TCRdb's assignment of TRBD1 cannot be checked, as there is no DNA. This CDR3 region has 15 residues. The germline CDR1 and CDR2 sequences are KGHSH and LQKENI. The CDR3 here is CASSRRAGRNQPQHF.